These T cell receptor beta chains were read from a single sample in a study of blood T cell repertoires in COVID-19. The method was immunoSEQ multiplex PCR; TCRdb's version includes in-frame clones alone and lacks a portion of them. In the table there are about 90,000 clones, 89% of which are singletons. The sequenced sample was peripheral blood. The receptors stem from a man between 50 and 59 years old with COVID-19, enrolled during active disease. The CDR3 runs from the conserved cysteine through the conserved F or W. D genes are given only for firm matches. Size values are once, few and many counts, or a class for expanded clones, and some rows have none.

.,TRBJ2-7,.,TRBV18,TGTGCCAGCTCACCACCGTATAGTCCCTACGAGCAGTACTTC,CASSPPYSPYEQYF
.,TRBJ2-7,.,TRBV6-2/TRBV6-3,TGTGCCAGCAGTTACGGGCATTCCTACGAGCAGTACTTC,CASSYGHSYEQYF
.,TRBJ1-1,.,TRBV4-2,TGTGCCAGCAGCCAAGAGTGGCGGATGAACACTGAAGCTTTCTTT,CASSQEWRMNTEAFF
few,TRBJ1-3,.,TRBV5-1,TGCGCCAGCAGCCGCGAGCCCTCTGGAAACACCATATATTTT,CASSREPSGNTIYF
.,TRBJ1-1,TRBD1,TRBV4-2,TGTGCCAGCAGCCAACAGGGACAGGGGAGGACTGAAGCTTTCTTT,CASSQQGQGRTEAFF
.,TRBJ2-1,TRBD2,TRBV14,TGTGCCAGCAGCCTAAGCGGGGCAGATAGTGAGCAGTTCTTC,CASSLSGADSEQFF
.,TRBJ2-7,.,TRBV28,TGTGCCAGCCACCCACGGGGTAAACCCTACGAGCAGTACTTC,CASHPRGKPYEQYF
.,TRBJ2-7,TRBD2,TRBV9,TGCCCCCGCCGCGCCGGGCCCGGGGGGCGGGGGGAGTCCTACGAGCAGTACTTC,CPRRAGPGGRGESYEQYF
.,TRBJ2-1,TRBD2,TRBV9,TGTGCCAGCAGCGTAGGACCTAGCGGGGGTTTCGATGAGCAGTTCTTC,CASSVGPSGGFDEQFF
.,TRBJ1-5,TRBD1,TRBV29-1,TGCAGCGTGGGGGACAGGGGGAATGGCCCCCAGCATTTT,CSVGDRGNGPQHF
.,TRBJ2-1,TRBD2,TRBV3-1/TRBV3-2,TGTGCCAGCAGCCAAGTAGCGGGGAAGGTAAACGAGCAGTTCTTC,CASSQVAGKVNEQFF
.,TRBJ2-3,TRBD2,TRBV18,TGTGCCAGCTCCCCCGGCCTAGCGGGGGGGCGAGATACGCAGTATTTT,CASSPGLAGGRDTQYF
.,TRBJ2-6,TRBD1,TRBV28,TGTGCCAGCAGCCTAAGGGGGCAAACAGGGCGCTCTGGGGCCAACGTCCTGACTTTC,CASSLRGQTGRSGANVLTF
.,TRBJ1-1,.,TRBV5-1,TGCGCCAGCAGCTTGGGGGCTATGAACACTGAAGCTTTCTTT,CASSLGAMNTEAFF
.,TRBJ2-1,.,TRBV9,TGTGCCAGCAGCCAGGGGAGGGGAAACGAGGCCTACAATGAGCAGTTCTTC,CASSQGRGNEAYNEQFF
.,TRBJ1-3,.,TRBV20-1,TGCAGTGCCGACTATGGAAACACCATATATTTT,CSADYGNTIYF
.,TRBJ2-2,TRBD2,TRBV7-7,TGTGCTAGCAGCCCCCTGCGGGGGGGCTCCGGGGAGCTGTTTTTT,CASSPLRGGSGELFF
medium-sized,TRBJ2-1,.,TRBV6-5,TGTGCCAGCATGGAGGACAGAGTAAAGTTCTTC,CASMEDRVKFF
.,TRBJ2-6,.,TRBV6-5,TGTGCCAGCAGACGGGGTTCTGGGGCCAACGTCCTGACTTTC,CASRRGSGANVLTF
few,TRBJ1-5,.,TRBV19,TGTGCCAGTTTGATGGGGGCGGGTAGCAATCAGCCCCAGCATTTT,CASLMGAGSNQPQHF
.,TRBJ2-1,.,TRBV28,TGTGCCAGCACAGATTACAATGAGCAGTTCTTC,CASTDYNEQFF
many,TRBJ2-2,TRBD1,TRBV6-5,TGTGCCAGCAATGGAGGACAGGGGAACACCGGGGAGCTGTTTTTT,CASNGGQGNTGELFF
.,TRBJ1-3,.,TRBV5-1,TGCGCCAGCAGCCCGGACATCGGAAACACCATATATTTT,CASSPDIGNTIYF
.,TRBJ2-2,.,TRBV18,TGTGCCAGCTCACCACCGAGCCGGACCGGGGAGCTGTTTTTT,CASSPPSRTGELFF
.,TRBJ1-2,.,TRBV24-1,TGTGCCACCAGTGACAGCAGGTCAAACTATGGCTACACCTTC,CATSDSRSNYGYTF
.,TRBJ1-5,.,TRBV9,TGTGCCAGCAGCGTACCCCACAGCTATAGCAATCAGCCCCAGCATTTT,CASSVPHSYSNQPQHF
.,TRBJ2-7,.,TRBV19,TGTGCCAGTAGTATAGTCGGCCTAGGGGCCGAGCAGTACTTC,CASSIVGLGAEQYF
.,TRBJ1-5,.,TRBV2,TGTGCCAGCAGAGTGGACAGCCACAATCAGCCCCAGCATTTT,CASRVDSHNQPQHF
.,TRBJ2-5,.,TRBV19,TGTGCCAGTTCCGACAGTGTTTTGGAGACCCAGTACTTC,CASSDSVLETQYF
.,TRBJ1-1,.,TRBV20-1,TGCAGTGCAAACAGGGTTTCTGAAGCTTTCTTT,CSANRVSEAFF
.,TRBJ2-1,.,TRBV19,TGTGCCAGTAGGAGACAGAGCTCCTACAATGAGCAGTTCTTC,CASRRQSSYNEQFF
.,TRBJ1-1,.,TRBV14,TGTGCCAGCAGCCAATCCCCCGGGGAGTCGAACACTGAAGCTTTCTTT,CASSQSPGESNTEAFF
.,TRBJ2-2,.,TRBV28,TGTGCCAGCGCTTCGCTACCGGGCGGACAGAACACCGGGGAGCTGTTTTTT,CASASLPGGQNTGELFF
.,TRBJ1-6,TRBD1,TRBV28,TGTGCCAGCAGCCTGACTGACAGGGGTTCACCCCTCCACTTT,CASSLTDRGSPLHF
.,TRBJ2-1,.,TRBV7-2,TGTGCCAGCAGCCCCAGACTCCCAGCCTACAATGAGCAGTTCTTC,CASSPRLPAYNEQFF
once,TRBJ1-4,.,TRBV6-5,TGTGCCAGCGGGGGGGAGATCAGTGAAAAACTGTTTTTT,CASGGEISEKLFF
.,TRBJ2-7,TRBD1,TRBV29-1,TGCAGCGTTGAGGTAGGGGGCCACGAGCAGTACTTC,CSVEVGGHEQYF
once,TRBJ1-1,.,TRBV28,TGTGCCAGCAGTTTGGTGGGGCCGACCACTGAAGCTTTCTTT,CASSLVGPTTEAFF